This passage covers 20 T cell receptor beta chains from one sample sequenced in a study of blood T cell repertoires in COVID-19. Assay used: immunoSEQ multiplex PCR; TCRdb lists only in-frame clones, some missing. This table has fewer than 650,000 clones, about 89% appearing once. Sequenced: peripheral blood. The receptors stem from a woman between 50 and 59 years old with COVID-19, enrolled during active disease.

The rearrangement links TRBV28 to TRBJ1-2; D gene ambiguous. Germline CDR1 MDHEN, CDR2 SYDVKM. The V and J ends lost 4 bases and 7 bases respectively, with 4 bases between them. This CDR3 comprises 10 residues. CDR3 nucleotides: TGTGCCAGCAGTTCCATTGGCTACACCTTC. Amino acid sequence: CASSSIGYTF.

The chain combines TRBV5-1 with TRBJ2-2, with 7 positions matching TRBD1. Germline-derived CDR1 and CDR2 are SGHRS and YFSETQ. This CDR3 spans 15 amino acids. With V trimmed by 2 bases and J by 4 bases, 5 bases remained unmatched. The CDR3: CASSFATGPTGELFF. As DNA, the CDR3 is TGCGCCAGCAGCTTCGCGACAGGGCCCACCGGGGAGCTGTTTTTT.

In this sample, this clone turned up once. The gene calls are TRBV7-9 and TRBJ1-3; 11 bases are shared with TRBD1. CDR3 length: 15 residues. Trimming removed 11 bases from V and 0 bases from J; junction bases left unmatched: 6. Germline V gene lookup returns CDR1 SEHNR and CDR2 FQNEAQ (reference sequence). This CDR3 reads CAGPGTGGSGNTIYF. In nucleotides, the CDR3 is TGTGCCGGCCCCGGGACAGGGGGCTCTGGAAACACCATATATTTT.

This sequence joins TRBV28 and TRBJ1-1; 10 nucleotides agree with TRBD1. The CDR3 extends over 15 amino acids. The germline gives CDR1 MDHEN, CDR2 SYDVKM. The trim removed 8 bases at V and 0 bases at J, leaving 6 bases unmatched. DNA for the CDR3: TGTGCCAGCCTAGACAGGGGGCCTGTGAACACTGAAGCTTTCTTT. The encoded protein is CASLDRGPVNTEAFF.

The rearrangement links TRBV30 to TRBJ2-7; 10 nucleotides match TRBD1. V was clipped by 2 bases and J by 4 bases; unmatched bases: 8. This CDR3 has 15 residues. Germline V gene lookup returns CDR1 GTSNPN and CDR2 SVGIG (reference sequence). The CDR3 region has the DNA TGTGCCTGGAGTTACCGGGACAGGGGAGGGTACGAGCAGTACTTC. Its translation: CAWSYRDRGGYEQYF.

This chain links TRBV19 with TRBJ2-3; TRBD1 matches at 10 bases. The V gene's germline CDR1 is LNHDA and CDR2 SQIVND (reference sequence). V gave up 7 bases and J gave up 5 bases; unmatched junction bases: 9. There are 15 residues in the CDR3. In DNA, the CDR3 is TGTGCCAGTACGAGGCCTGGGACAGGGGTAGATACGCAGTATTTT. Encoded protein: CASTRPGTGVDTQYF.

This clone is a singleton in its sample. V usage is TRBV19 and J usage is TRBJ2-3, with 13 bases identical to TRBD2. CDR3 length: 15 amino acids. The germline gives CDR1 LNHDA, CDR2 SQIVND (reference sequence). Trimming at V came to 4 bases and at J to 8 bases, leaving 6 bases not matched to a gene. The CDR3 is CASSTRTSGGRTQYF. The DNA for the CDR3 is TGTGCCAGTAGTACTCGGACTAGCGGGGGCCGTACGCAGTATTTT.

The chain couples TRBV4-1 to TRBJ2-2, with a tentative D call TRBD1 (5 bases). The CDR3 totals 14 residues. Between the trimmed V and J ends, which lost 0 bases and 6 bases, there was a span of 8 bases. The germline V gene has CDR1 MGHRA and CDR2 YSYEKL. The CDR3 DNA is TGCGCCAGCAGCCAAGATTCAGGGCCCGGGGAGCTGTTTTTT. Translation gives CASSQDSGPGELFF.

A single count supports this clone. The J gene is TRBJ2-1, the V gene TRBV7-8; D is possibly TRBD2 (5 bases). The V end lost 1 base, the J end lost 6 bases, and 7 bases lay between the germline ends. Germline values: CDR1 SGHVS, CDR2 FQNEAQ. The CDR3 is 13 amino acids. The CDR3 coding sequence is TGTGCCAGCAGCTTAGGAGGGTCCAATGAGCAGTTCTTC. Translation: CASSLGGSNEQFF.

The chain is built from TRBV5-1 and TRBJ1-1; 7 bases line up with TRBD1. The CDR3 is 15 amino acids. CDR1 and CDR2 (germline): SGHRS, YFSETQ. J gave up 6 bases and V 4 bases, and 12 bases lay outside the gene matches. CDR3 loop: CASSTRQGRGAEAFF. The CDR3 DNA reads TGCGCCAGCAGCACCCGACAGGGAAGGGGAGCTGAAGCTTTCTTT.

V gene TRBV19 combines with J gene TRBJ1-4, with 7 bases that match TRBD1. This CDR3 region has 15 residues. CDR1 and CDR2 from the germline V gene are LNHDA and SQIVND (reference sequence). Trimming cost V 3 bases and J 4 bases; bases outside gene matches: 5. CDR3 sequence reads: CASSMGTEINEKLFF. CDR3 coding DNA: TGTGCCAGTAGTATGGGGACAGAGATTAATGAAAAACTGTTTTTT.

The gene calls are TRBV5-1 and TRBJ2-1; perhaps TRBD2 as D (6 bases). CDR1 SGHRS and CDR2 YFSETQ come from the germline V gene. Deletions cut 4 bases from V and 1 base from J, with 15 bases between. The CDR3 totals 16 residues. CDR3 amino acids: CASSQQLARSYNEQFF. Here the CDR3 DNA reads TGCGCCAGCAGCCAACAACTAGCAAGGTCCTACAATGAGCAGTTCTTC. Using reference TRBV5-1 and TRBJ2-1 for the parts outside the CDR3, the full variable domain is KAGVTQTPRYLIKTRGQQVTLSCSPISGHRSVSWYQQTPGQGLQFLFEYFSETQRNKGNFPGRFSGRQFSNSRSEMNVSTLELGDSALYLCASSQQLARSYNEQFFGPGTRLTVL.

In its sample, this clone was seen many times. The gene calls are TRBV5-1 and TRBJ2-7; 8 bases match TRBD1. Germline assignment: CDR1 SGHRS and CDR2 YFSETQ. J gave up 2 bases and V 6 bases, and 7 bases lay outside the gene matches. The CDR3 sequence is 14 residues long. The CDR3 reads CASKGQGSAYEQYF. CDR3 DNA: TGCGCCAGCAAAGGACAGGGCTCGGCCTACGAGCAGTACTTC.

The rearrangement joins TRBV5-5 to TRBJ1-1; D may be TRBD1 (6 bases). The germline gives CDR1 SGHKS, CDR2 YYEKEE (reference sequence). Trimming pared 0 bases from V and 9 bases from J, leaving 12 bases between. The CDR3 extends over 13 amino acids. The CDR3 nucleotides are TGTGCCAGCAGCTTGGCAGGGGAAAGTAAAGCTTTCTTT. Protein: CASSLAGESKAFF.

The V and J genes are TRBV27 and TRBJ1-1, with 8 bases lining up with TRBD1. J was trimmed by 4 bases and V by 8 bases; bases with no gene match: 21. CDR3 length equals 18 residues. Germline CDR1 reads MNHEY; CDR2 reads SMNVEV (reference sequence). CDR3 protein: CASSVARTGGWEGTEAFF. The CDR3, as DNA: TGTGCCAGCTCAGTTGCCCGAACAGGGGGTTGGGAGGGCACTGAAGCTTTCTTT.

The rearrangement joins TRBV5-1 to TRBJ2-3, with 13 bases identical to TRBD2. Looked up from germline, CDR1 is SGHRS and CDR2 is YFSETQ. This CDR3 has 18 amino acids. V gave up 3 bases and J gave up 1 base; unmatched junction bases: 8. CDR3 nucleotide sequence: TGCGCCAGCAGCTCTGGACTAGCGGGGGCCACAGGCACAGATACGCAGTATTTT. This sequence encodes CASSSGLAGATGTDTQYF.

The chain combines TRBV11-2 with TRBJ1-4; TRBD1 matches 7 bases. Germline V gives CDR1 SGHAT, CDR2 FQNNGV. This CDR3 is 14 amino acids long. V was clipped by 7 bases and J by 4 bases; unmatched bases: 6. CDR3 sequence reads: CASTRRQGNEKLFF. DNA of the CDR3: TGTGCCAGCACCCGCCGACAGGGTAATGAAAAACTGTTTTTT.

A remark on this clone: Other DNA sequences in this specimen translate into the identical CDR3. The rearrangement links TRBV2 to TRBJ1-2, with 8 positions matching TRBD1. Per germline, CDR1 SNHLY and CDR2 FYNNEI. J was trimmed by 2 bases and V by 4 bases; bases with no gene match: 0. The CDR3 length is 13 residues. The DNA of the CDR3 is TGTGCCAGCAGTGGACAGGGGAACTATGGCTACACCTTC. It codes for CASSGQGNYGYTF.

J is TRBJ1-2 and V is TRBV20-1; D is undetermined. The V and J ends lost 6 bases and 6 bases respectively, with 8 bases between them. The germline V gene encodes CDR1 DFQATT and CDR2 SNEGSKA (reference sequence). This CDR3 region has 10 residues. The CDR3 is CSAQRDGYTF. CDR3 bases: TGCAGTGCCCAGAGGGATGGCTACACCTTC.

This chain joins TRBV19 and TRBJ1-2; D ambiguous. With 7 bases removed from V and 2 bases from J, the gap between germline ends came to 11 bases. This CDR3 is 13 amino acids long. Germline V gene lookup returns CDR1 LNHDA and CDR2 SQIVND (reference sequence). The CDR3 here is CASMGRTNYGYTF. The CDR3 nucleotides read TGTGCCAGTATGGGCCGTACCAACTATGGCTACACCTTC.